The 7 T cell receptor beta chains reported below all come from one sample, sequenced in a study of T-cell reconstitution after alpha-beta-depleted transplantation in children. Unique molecular identifiers were used to barcode this TCRbeta library. Each CDR3 protein gets one entry after TCRdb re-called the PCR reads with MiXCR. This sample has a few hundred thousand distinct CDR3 sequences, with about a tenth found just once. Sequenced material: PBMCs from the stem cell graft donor, taken from the stem cell graft. These receptors originate from a human donor who donated a stem cell graft to a child with acute myeloid leukemia.

V usage is TRBV5-1 and J usage is TRBJ1-1; tentatively, D is TRBD1 (6 bases). Trimming took 4 bases from V and 0 from J, leaving 16 bases between them. Germline lookup yields CDR1 SGHRS and CDR2 YFSETQ. This CDR3 is built from 16 residues. CDR3: CASSPDRRRLNTEAFF. As DNA, the CDR3 is TGCGCCAGCAGCCCGGACAGACGCCGACTGAACACTGAAGCTTTCTTT.

This clonotype occurred a few times. The V call is TRBV7-6, the J call TRBJ2-1; 7 positions match TRBD2. This CDR3 is built from 14 residues. Germline V lookup: CDR1 SGHVS, CDR2 FNYEAQ. V lost 5 bases to trimming and J lost 5 bases; unmatched junction nucleotides: 6. The CDR3 here is CASSRRLADNEQFF. For the CDR3, the DNA is TGTGCCAGCAGCCGGCGCCTAGCGGACAATGAGCAGTTCTTC.

This clonotype was observed a handful of times. The J gene is TRBJ2-1, the V gene TRBV20-1; TRBD2 aligns across 9 bases. Per germline, CDR1 DFQATT and CDR2 SNEGSKA (reference sequence). V gave up 1 base and J gave up 2 bases; unmatched junction bases: 9. The CDR3 is made up of 17 amino acids. CDR3 DNA: TGCAGTGCTAGAGTTGGTACTAGCGGGCAACCCTACAATGAGCAGTTCTTC. It yields the protein CSARVGTSGQPYNEQFF.

This chain links TRBV5-6 with TRBJ1-1; D not certain. Germline V gives CDR1 SGHDT, CDR2 YYEEEE. Trimming removed 0 bases at V and 4 bases at J, with 7 bases between. This CDR3 is built from 13 residues. This chain's CDR3 is CASSLDRRTEAFF. DNA of the CDR3: TGTGCCAGCAGCTTGGACAGACGCACTGAAGCTTTCTTT.

The chain has TRBV3-1 and TRBJ2-3; the D gene is possibly TRBD2 (6 bases). CDR1 and CDR2 from the germline V gene are LGHDT and YNNKEL (reference sequence). CDR3 length: 15 amino acids. V was shortened by 5 bases and J by 7 bases, with 19 bases between the two germline ends. CDR3 residues: CASSSNTGGLNTQYF. CDR3 DNA: TGTGCCAGCAGCTCGAATACCGGGGGTTTAAATACGCAGTATTTT.

CDR3 DNA: TGTGCCAGCAGTTCAGCCGGGACAGGGGGATACTATGGCTACACCTTC. Encoded protein: CASSSAGTGGYYGYTF. The rearrangement uses TRBV12-3 or TRBV12-4 and TRBJ1-2; 11 bases align to TRBD1. V dropped 4 bases and J dropped 3; count of bases not matched to a gene: 7. This CDR3 spans 16 amino acids.

This clonotype has a count of ten or more. The chain carries TRBV29-1 and TRBJ1-2, with 8 bases matching TRBD1. Germline V gives CDR1 SQVTM, CDR2 ANQGSEA. V lost 3 bases, J lost 4 bases, and 16 bases stayed unmatched. The length of the CDR3 is 17 residues. The CDR3 loop is CSVDNLHGAGGTYGYTF. DNA for the CDR3: TGCAGCGTTGATAACCTGCATGGGGCAGGGGGCACCTATGGCTACACCTTC. Full variable domain (rest looked up from reference TRBV29-1 and TRBJ1-2): SAVISQKPSRDICQRGTSLTIQCQVDSQVTMMFWYRQQPGQSLTLIATANQGSEATYESGFVIDKFPISRPNLTFSTLTVSNMSPEDSSIYLCSVDNLHGAGGTYGYTFGSGTRLTVV.